This T cell receptor (beta chain) comes out of a study of naive and memory T cell subsets. From the second PCR step, alpha and beta chains were amplified apart. This CDR3 is built from 14 residues. V lost 0 bases and J 3 bases, leaving 8 bases between the germline ends. Germline lookup yields CDR1 MNHEY and CDR2 SMNVEV (reference sequence). Ten or more counts support this clonotype. The antigen remains undetermined. Study-level findings and limits: Possibly reflecting memory cells re-expressing CD45RA, a few larger clonotypes occurred in naive repertoires, especially CD8.

The beta constant-region primer was an equimolar mix of two oligonucleotides covering TRBC1 and TRBC2. Ligated cDNA was amplified by four rounds of PCR with nested alpha and beta constant-region primers and SP2. TCRdb analysed the UMI-ligation and nested PCR reads with MiXCR anew, one entry per CDR3 protein. The sample lists more than 95,000 distinct CDR3 sequences, roughly 15% seen once, with around 2.7% in the top ten. The chain carries TRBV27 and TRBJ1-1, with D unresolved. Sequencing was carried out using naive CD8+ T cells from blood. The receptor was isolated from a human donor in good health. The CDR3, as DNA: TGTGCCAGCAGTTTATCTCCCAGGTACACTGAAGCTTTCTTT. It encodes CASSLSPRYTEAFF.